Sequencing of this TCR beta chain was carried out in a study of blood T cell repertoires in COVID-19. As for the study in general: Sites in the United States, Italy and Spain provided acute and convalescent COVID-19 samples.

Germline assignment: CDR1 LGHNA and CDR2 YSLEER. The CDR3 consists of 19 residues. The V end was cut by 0 bases, the J end by 5 bases, with 22 bases between. Profiling relied on immunoSEQ multiplex PCR, and the TCRdb table lists in-frame clones only, not all of them. This table holds 300,000 to 450,000 clones, around 87% found once. The sequencing sample was made of peripheral blood. This rearrangement joins TRBV4-3 to TRBJ1-4, with D possibly TRBD1 on 6 matching bases. This sequence originates from a woman aged 30 to 39 with COVID-19, enrolled during active disease. In DNA form, the CDR3 reads TGCGCCAGCAGCCAAGATGAATTGAGGACGGGACACCTGAATGAAAAACTGTTTTTT. It codes for CASSQDELRTGHLNEKLFF.